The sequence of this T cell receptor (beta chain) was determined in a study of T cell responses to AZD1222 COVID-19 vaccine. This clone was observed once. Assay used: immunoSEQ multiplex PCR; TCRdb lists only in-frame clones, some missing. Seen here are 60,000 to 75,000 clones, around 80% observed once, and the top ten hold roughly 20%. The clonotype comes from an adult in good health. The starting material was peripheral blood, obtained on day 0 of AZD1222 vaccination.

CDR3 loop: CASSLKDGGTEAFF. The CDR3 DNA reads as TGTGCCAGCTCACTAAAGGACGGGGGAACTGAAGCTTTCTTT. This rearrangement joins TRBV18 to TRBJ1-1; possible D gene TRBD1, 5 bases. The V gene lost 4 bases and the J gene lost 5 bases, with 14 bases spanning the gap. The length of the CDR3 is 14 residues. Per germline, CDR1 KGHSH and CDR2 LQKENI.